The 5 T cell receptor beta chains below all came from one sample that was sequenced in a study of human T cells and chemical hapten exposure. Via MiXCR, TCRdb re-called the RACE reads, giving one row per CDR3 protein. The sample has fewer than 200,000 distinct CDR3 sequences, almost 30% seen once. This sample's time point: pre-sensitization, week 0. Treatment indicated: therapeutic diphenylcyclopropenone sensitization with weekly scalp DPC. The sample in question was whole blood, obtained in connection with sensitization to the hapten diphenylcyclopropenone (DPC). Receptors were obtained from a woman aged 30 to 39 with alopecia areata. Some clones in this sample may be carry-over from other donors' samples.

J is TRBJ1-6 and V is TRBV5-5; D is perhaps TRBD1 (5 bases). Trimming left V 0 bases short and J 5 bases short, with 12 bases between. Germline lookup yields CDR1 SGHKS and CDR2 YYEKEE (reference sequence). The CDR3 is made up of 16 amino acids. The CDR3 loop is CASSLAPRDHNSPLHF. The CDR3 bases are TGTGCCAGCAGCTTGGCCCCCAGGGACCATAATTCACCCCTCCACTTT.

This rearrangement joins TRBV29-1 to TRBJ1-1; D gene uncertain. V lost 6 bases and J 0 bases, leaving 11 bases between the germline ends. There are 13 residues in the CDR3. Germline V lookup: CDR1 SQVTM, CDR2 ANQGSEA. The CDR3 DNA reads TGCAGCGTCGGGAGTACGGTGAACACTGAAGCTTTCTTT. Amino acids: CSVGSTVNTEAFF.

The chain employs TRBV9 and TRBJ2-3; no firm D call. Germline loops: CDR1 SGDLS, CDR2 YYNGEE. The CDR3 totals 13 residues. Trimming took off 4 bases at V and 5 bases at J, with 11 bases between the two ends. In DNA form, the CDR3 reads TGTGCCAGCAGCCCTCAGTCGGTAGATACGCAGTATTTT. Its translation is CASSPQSVDTQYF.

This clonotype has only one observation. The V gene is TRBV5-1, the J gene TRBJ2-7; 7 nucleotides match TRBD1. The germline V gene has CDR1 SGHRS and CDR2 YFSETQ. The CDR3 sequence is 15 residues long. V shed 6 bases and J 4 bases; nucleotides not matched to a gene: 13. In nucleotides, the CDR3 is TGCGCCAGCACCTTTGTACCCGGGACAGTTTACGAGCAGTACTTC. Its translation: CASTFVPGTVYEQYF. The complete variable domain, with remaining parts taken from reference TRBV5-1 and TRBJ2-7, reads KAGVTQTPRYLIKTRGQQVTLSCSPISGHRSVSWYQQTPGQGLQFLFEYFSETQRNKGNFPGRFSGRQFSNSRSEMNVSTLELGDSALYLCASTFVPGTVYEQYFGPGTRLTVT.

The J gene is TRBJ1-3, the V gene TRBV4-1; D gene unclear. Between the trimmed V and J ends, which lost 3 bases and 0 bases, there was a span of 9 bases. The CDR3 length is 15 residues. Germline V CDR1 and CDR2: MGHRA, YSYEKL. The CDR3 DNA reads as TGCGCCAGCAGCCAGATGACAACCTCTGGAAACACCATATATTTT. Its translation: CASSQMTTSGNTIYF.